Given below is one TCR beta chain in context. Its antigen is unidentified. This CDR3 contains 14 residues. V gave up 3 bases and J gave up 2 bases, with 10 bases separating them. Per germline, CDR1 MRHNA and CDR2 SNTAGT. This sample stems from a study of blood T cells in healthy people across ages. Broader study findings: The fall in TCR beta diversity per million T cells was roughly linear with age. Any conclusive comparison of naive versus antigen-experienced cells was prevented by using unsorted PBMCs.

Alongside a J-beta primer mix, a sample-barcoded 5' primer served in a second PCR lasting about 7 to 11 cycles. Each cDNA molecule was tagged by a template-switch adaptor with 12 random nucleotides. TCRdb passed the 5' RACE reads through MiXCR, listing each CDR3 protein once. The repertoire includes about 1.6 million distinct CDR3 sequences, 30% to 40% of them detected once, and roughly 12% sits in the top ten. This TCR came from a woman in her 30s in good health. Input material: blood. V is TRBV6-4 and J is TRBJ1-1; D is unclear. The chain's CDR3 is CASSEGPSNTEAFF. The DNA for the CDR3 is TGTGCCAGCAGTGAAGGACCCTCAAACACTGAAGCTTTCTTT.